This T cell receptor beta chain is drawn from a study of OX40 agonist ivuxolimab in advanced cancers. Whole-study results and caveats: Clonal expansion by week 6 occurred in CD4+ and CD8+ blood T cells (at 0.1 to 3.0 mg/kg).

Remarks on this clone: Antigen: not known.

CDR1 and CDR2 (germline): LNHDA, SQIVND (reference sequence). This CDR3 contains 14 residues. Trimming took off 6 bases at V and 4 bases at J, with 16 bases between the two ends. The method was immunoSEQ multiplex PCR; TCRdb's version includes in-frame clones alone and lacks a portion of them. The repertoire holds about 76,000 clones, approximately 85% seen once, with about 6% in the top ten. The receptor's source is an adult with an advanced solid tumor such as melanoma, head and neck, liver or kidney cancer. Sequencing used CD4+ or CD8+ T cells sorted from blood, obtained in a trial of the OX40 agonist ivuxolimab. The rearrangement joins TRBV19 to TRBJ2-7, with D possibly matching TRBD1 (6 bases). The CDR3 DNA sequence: TGTGCCAGTAGCCCCAGACAGGCCCGATACGAGCAGTACTTC. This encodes CASSPRQARYEQYF.